Listed below are T cell receptor beta chains from one sample, sequenced in a study of blood T cell repertoires in COVID-19. Sequencing used immunoSEQ multiplex PCR; TCRdb keeps in-frame clones, though not all of them. The sample consists of about 250,000 clones, roughly 86% of them appearing once. The specimen sequenced was PBMCs or T cells enriched from blood (not recorded which). The receptors originated from a woman aged 25-40 years with acute COVID-19. Each CDR3 is given without its conserved first and last residue. Each record gives: D gene, J gene, V gene, CDR3 protein. D genes are given only for firm matches.

- | TRBJ2-4 | TRBV5-1 | ASSLPPRGSKNIQY
- | TRBJ2-7 | TRBV2 | ASSERPPGRGEHLYEQY
- | TRBJ1-3 | TRBV14 | ASSPDWTHHSGNTIY
- | TRBJ1-5 | TRBV19 | ASRNRIYQPQH
- | TRBJ1-5 | TRBV19 | ASSTARRGQPQH
- | TRBJ1-1 | TRBV11-2 | ASSLGRADTEAF
- | TRBJ1-5 | TRBV30 | AWSPQERQPQH
- | TRBJ1-2 | TRBV18 | ASSPGASNYGYT
TRBD1 | TRBJ1-2 | TRBV5-4 | ASSFSQGSFNYGYT
TRBD1 | TRBJ1-2 | TRBV20-1 | SAVGQGSYT
- | TRBJ2-3 | TRBV2 | ASSGSRSPTDTQY
TRBD2 | TRBJ2-2 | TRBV19 | ASSINPTSVTGELF
TRBD1 | TRBJ2-7 | TRBV28 | ASRTGQGIHEQY
TRBD1 | TRBJ1-2 | TRBV25-1 | ASSRDSNYGYT
TRBD1 | TRBJ1-6 | TRBV7-9 | ASSLSGQSRKYNSPLH
- | TRBJ1-6 | TRBV6-5 | ASSYRESPLH
TRBD2 | TRBJ2-1 | TRBV6-1 | ASSENGGGAFFYEQF
TRBD1 | TRBJ1-6 | TRBV19 | ASADRVGSPLH
- | TRBJ2-7 | TRBV9 | ASSGGGSGGSYEQY
- | TRBJ1-1 | TRBV18 | ASSPNGKANTEAF
- | TRBJ1-4 | TRBV7-8 | ASSPEAATNEKLF
- | TRBJ1-2 | TRBV18 | ASSPVPQINYGYT
TRBD1 | TRBJ1-5 | TRBV7-9 | ASSATYTGGHSNQPQH
TRBD1 | TRBJ2-3 | TRBV20-1 | SASNTGGGTDTQY
TRBD1 | TRBJ1-5 | TRBV6-5 | ASRDGTGGVQPQH
TRBD2 | TRBJ2-1 | TRBV7-2 | ASSPLAGDSYNEQF
- | TRBJ2-7 | TRBV3-1/TRBV3-2 | ASSQDLVGSYEQY
- | TRBJ1-2 | TRBV28 | ASSLNRYGYT
TRBD1 | TRBJ1-2 | TRBV2 | ASSRQGGYGYT
TRBD1 | TRBJ2-7 | TRBV3-1/TRBV3-2 | ASSQGWDSQY
- | TRBJ1-2 | TRBV9 | ASSPTTANYGYT
- | TRBJ1-2 | TRBV10-3 | AISGGPGLVDGYT
TRBD1 | TRBJ2-7 | TRBV7-9 | ASSPGQAGVYEQY
TRBD2 | TRBJ2-2 | TRBV5-1 | ASSLVSGGNTGELF
TRBD1 | TRBJ1-1 | TRBV18 | ASSPVLSRGRTEAF
TRBD1 | TRBJ2-7 | TRBV5-1 | ASSLGGQRPEQY
- | TRBJ2-5 | TRBV10-2 | ASTATQEETQY
- | TRBJ2-5 | TRBV27 | ASRSGETQY
- | TRBJ1-5 | TRBV5-1 | ASSLEGLRGSNQPQH
TRBD1 | TRBJ2-5 | TRBV18 | ASSPAGTGGYGETQY
- | TRBJ1-1 | TRBV27 | ASALGGAGTEAF
- | TRBJ2-7 | TRBV3-1/TRBV3-2 | ASSPPLGVEQY
- | TRBJ1-1 | TRBV7-9 | ASRGREGVNTEAF
TRBD1 | TRBJ1-3 | TRBV30 | AWSVDRGLRGNTIY
- | TRBJ1-1 | TRBV7-9 | ASSLRVSAEAF
- | TRBJ1-4 | TRBV19 | GGSGKRTNEKLF
- | TRBJ1-4 | TRBV10-2 | ASSETPLTNEKLF
- | TRBJ2-3 | TRBV27 | ASSSFVRGADTQY
- | TRBJ1-1 | TRBV12-5 | ASDLDGNTEAF
- | TRBJ2-1 | TRBV2 | ASSLDSYNEQF
- | TRBJ1-3 | TRBV23-1 | ASSRNHGGNTIY
- | TRBJ1-6 | TRBV5-4 | ASSSGGTSPLH
- | TRBJ1-5 | TRBV6-5 | ASSYSRGQPQH
- | TRBJ1-1 | TRBV19 | ASRPGQQNTEAF
TRBD2 | TRBJ2-3 | TRBV4-2 | ASSRRGDSGGSTDTQY